The 7 T cell receptor beta chains listed next were all sequenced from one sample in a study of Ad26.COV2.S vaccination and SARS-CoV-2 variants. Treatment here: around 19 received Ad26.COV2.S at low or high dose, single or two shots; several received placebo; per-sample allocation not given. Each sample was drawn 63 days after the first injection (of vaccine or placebo). Produced via immunoSEQ multiplex PCR; TCRdb's table is partial and in-frame only. The sample includes roughly 420,000 clones, 89% of them seen just once. This specimen was peripheral blood, taken in a trial of Ad26.COV2.S vaccine versus placebo. These receptors came from a person between 18 and 65 years old who received the Ad26.COV2.S COVID-19 vaccine or a placebo.

V gene TRBV18 combines with J gene TRBJ2-5, with D unresolved. Germline values: CDR1 KGHSH, CDR2 LQKENI. V was pared by 3 bases and J by 0 bases, with 5 bases between. CDR3 length equals 13 residues. The CDR3 DNA reads TGTGCCAGCTCACCTACGCACCAAGAGACCCAGTACTTC. The encoded protein is CASSPTHQETQYF.

This sequence joins TRBV2 and TRBJ2-5; D assignment may be TRBD1 or TRBD2 (6 bases each). The ends were cut back, 9 bases at V and 5 bases at J, with 7 bases in the middle. This CDR3 is built from 10 residues. The germline V gene has CDR1 SNHLY and CDR2 FYNNEI. For the CDR3, the DNA is TGTGCCAGAGGGGGGGAGACCCAGTACTTC. Its translation: CARGGETQYF.

This chain links TRBV11-2 with TRBJ2-2, with D possibly TRBD1 on 6 matching bases. CDR1 SGHAT and CDR2 FQNNGV come from the germline V gene. Trimming cost V 5 bases and J 0 bases, with 16 bases left between them. The CDR3 loop spans 17 amino acids. The CDR3 reads CASSQRGGVPNTGELFF. Here the CDR3 DNA reads TGTGCCAGCAGCCAAAGAGGGGGTGTCCCGAACACCGGGGAGCTGTTTTTT. The full variable domain, in which reference TRBV11-2 and TRBJ2-2 provide the parts outside the CDR3, is EAGVAQSPRYKIIEKRQSVAFWCNPISGHATLYWYQQILGQGPKLLIQFQNNGVVDDSQLPKDRFSAERLKGVDSTLKIQPAKLEDSAVYLCASSQRGGVPNTGELFFGEGSRLTVL.

This clone came up a few times. The V and J genes are TRBV5-1 and TRBJ1-5, with D tentatively TRBD1 (6 bases). With 3 bases removed from V and 9 bases from J, the gap between germline ends came to 22 bases. CDR1 and CDR2 (germline): SGHRS, YFSETQ. CDR3 length: 16 amino acids. The CDR3 region is CASSSILGQYFRPQHF. The DNA for the CDR3 is TGCGCCAGCAGCTCCATCCTAGGACAGTATTTCCGGCCCCAGCATTTT.

This chain uses TRBV27 with TRBJ1-6; D is unclear. Germline CDR1 MNHEY, CDR2 SMNVEV (reference sequence). The CDR3 has 18 amino acids. V was pared by 5 bases and J by 0 bases, with 17 bases between. The CDR3 loop is CASSPVSSSSSYNSPLHF. In DNA form, the CDR3 reads TGTGCCAGCAGTCCTGTGTCTTCATCCTCCTCCTATAATTCACCCCTCCACTTT.

The V call is TRBV4-3, the J call TRBJ2-7; D is perhaps TRBD2 (5 bases). The CDR3 sequence is 14 residues long. Trimming stripped 0 bases from V and 3 bases from J, with 9 bases between. Germline V CDR1 and CDR2: LGHNA, YSLEER. As DNA, the CDR3 is TGCGCCAGCAGCCAAGATACGGAGGTCTACGAGCAGTACTTC. Translated, it gives CASSQDTEVYEQYF.

The chain carries TRBV4-3 and TRBJ1-2; 10 nucleotides line up with TRBD1. This CDR3 is 15 amino acids long. Trimming removed 3 bases from V and 4 bases from J; junction bases left unmatched: 5. CDR1 is LGHNA, CDR2 YSLEER, per germline. The CDR3 nucleotides read TGCGCCAGCAGCCAGGGGACAGGGGTAGGCTATGGCTACACCTTC. Protein product: CASSQGTGVGYGYTF.